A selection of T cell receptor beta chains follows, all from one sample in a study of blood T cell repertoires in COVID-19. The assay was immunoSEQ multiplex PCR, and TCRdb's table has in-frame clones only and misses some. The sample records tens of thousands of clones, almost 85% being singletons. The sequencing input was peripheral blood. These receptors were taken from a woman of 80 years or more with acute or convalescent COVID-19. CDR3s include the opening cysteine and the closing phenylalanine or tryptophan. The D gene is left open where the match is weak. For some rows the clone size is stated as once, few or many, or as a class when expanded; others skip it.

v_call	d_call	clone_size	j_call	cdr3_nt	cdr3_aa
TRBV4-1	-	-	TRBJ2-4	TGCGCCAGCAGCCAAGGGCTTGCCCGGGGTCTAGCCAAAAACATTCAGTACTTC	CASSQGLARGLAKNIQYF
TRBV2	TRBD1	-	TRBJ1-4	TGTGCCAGTAACCGACAGGGTCCGAATGAAAAACTGTTTTTT	CASNRQGPNEKLFF
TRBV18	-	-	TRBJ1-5	TGTGCCAGCTCGCCCCTCCCGACAGGTAGCAATCAGCCCCAGCATTTT	CASSPLPTGSNQPQHF
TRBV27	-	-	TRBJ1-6	TGTGCCAGCAGTTTATCTCCCTGGACAAGCCATAATTCACCCCTCCACTTT	CASSLSPWTSHNSPLHF
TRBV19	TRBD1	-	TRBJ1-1	TGTGCCAGTAGTATGACAGGGGGCGTGACTGAAGCTTTCTTT	CASSMTGGVTEAFF
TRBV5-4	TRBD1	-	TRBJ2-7	TGTGCCACCTCCGGGACAGGGATCTACGAGCAGTACTTC	CATSGTGIYEQYF
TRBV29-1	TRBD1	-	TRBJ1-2	TGCAGCGTTGAATCAACCGGGACAGGGCCTTATGGCTACACCTTC	CSVESTGTGPYGYTF
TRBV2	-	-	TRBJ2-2	TGTGCCAGCAGTGAACGCCGGGTTGAACACGGGGAGCTGTTTTTT	CASSERRVEHGELFF
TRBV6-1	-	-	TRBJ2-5	TGTGCCAGCAGTGAAGCCGCAGGGTGGGGCAAAGAGACCCAGTACTTC	CASSEAAGWGKETQYF
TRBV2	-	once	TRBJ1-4	TGTGCCAGCACCTCAAATGGGGGACGGGGGATTCTGTTTTTT	CASTSNGGRGILFF
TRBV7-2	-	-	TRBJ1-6	TGTGCCAGCAGCGATCGGGGGAATTCACCCCTCCACTTT	CASSDRGNSPLHF
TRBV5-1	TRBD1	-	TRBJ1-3	TGCGCCAGCAGCTCTTGGACAGGGATAAACACCATATATTTT	CASSSWTGINTIYF
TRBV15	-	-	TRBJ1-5	TGTGCCACCAGCAGAGATATCCTCTATCAGCCCCAGCATTTT	CATSRDILYQPQHF
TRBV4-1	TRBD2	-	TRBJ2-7	TGCGCCAGCTATCAGGGGACACTAGCGGGAGCCTACGAGCAGTACTTC	CASYQGTLAGAYEQYF
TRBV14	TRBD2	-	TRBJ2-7	TGTGCCAGCAGCCAGAAACGGGAGGCCTCCAGGTACTTC	CASSQKREASRYF
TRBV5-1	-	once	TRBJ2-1	TGCGCCAGCAGTAATATCGGTCTGAGCTCCTACAATGAGCAGTTCTTC	CASSNIGLSSYNEQFF
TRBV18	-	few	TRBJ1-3	TGTGCCAGCTCCCAAATCTCTGGAAACACCATATATTTT	CASSQISGNTIYF
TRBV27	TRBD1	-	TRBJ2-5	TGTGCCAGCAGTCCCTGGACAGGGGGCGGCGAGACCCAGTACTTC	CASSPWTGGGETQYF
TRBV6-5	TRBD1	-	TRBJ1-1	TGTGCCAGCACTCTAGGAGGGACAGGGACCAATGAAGCTTTCTTT	CASTLGGTGTNEAFF
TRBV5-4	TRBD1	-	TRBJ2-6	TGTGCCAGCAGCTCCGGACAGGGGGGCAGCTCTGGGGCCAACGTCCTGACTTTC	CASSSGQGGSSGANVLTF
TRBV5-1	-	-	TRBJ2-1	TGCGCCAGCAGCTCGGGGGCAGGGGGCTACAATGAGCAGTTCTTC	CASSSGAGGYNEQFF
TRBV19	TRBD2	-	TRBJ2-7	TGTGCCAGTACCCCGACTAGCGGGAGCACCTACGAGCAGTACTTC	CASTPTSGSTYEQYF
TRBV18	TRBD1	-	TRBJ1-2	TGTGCCAGCTCAGAGGGACAGAACTATGGCTACACCTTC	CASSEGQNYGYTF
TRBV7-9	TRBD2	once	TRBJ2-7	TGTGCCAGCAGCGCCACTAGCGGGAGGTCGTACGAGCAGTACTTC	CASSATSGRSYEQYF
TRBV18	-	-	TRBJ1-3	TGTGCCAGCTCAACCGGGACTTTTGGAAACACCATATATTTT	CASSTGTFGNTIYF
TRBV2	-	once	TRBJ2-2	TGTGCCAGCAGATTGTCGTTTACCGGGGAGCTGTTTTTT	CASRLSFTGELFF
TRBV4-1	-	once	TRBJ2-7	TGCGCCAGCAGCCAAGGGTGGGGAGGTCTCTCCTACGAGCAGTACTTC	CASSQGWGGLSYEQYF
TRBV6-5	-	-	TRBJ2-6	TGTGCCAGCAGGGGGCAGGGGTGGGCCAACGTCCTGACTTTC	CASRGQGWANVLTF
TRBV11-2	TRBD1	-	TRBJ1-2	TGTGCCAGCAGCTCACTGACAGGGACTAACTATGGCTACACCTTC	CASSSLTGTNYGYTF
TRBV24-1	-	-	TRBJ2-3	TGTGCCACCAGTGATTATAACTCAGATACGCAGTATTTT	CATSDYNSDTQYF
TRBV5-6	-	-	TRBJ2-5	TGTGCCAGCAGCCCGGGTTTCAAGAGGGAGACCCAGTACTTC	CASSPGFKRETQYF
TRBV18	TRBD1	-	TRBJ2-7	TGTGCCAGCTCACTGGACAGGTCCTCCTACGAGCAGTACTTC	CASSLDRSSYEQYF
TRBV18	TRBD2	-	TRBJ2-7	TGTGCCAGCTCCCAGCGGGGGGGACCCTACGAGCAGTACTTC	CASSQRGGPYEQYF
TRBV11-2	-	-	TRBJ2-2	TGTGCCAGCAGCTTGTCCAGGGCAAACACCGGGGAGCTGTTTTTT	CASSLSRANTGELFF
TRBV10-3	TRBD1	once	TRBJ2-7	TGTGCCATCGCCCCTGGGGACAGGGACGAGCAGTACTTC	CAIAPGDRDEQYF
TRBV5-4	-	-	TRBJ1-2	TGTGCCAGCAGCTTAGGTAGGGGCTATGGGTATGGCTACACCTTC	CASSLGRGYGYGYTF
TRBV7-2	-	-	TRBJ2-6	TGTGCCAGCAGCGCCCGACCGACAGGTTCTGGGGCCAACGTCCTGACTTTC	CASSARPTGSGANVLTF
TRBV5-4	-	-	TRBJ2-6	TGTGCCAGCAGCTTGGAGAGGGCTAGTGGGGCCAACGTCCTGACTTTC	CASSLERASGANVLTF
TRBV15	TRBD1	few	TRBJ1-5	TGTGCCACCAGCAGGGCAGGGGGGCGGCAGCCCCAGCATTTT	CATSRAGGRQPQHF
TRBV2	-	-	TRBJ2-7	TGTGCCAGCAGACCATCTCGCGGCTCGGGCGAGCAGTACTTC	CASRPSRGSGEQYF
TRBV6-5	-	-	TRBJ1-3	TGTGCCAGCCGTACCTCCGGCTCTGGAAACACCATATATTTT	CASRTSGSGNTIYF